Below, 12 T cell receptor beta chains from the same sample are listed, as sequenced in a study of beta chain features in type 1 diabetes. What was sequenced were expressed TCRB transcripts, since all of the isolated RNA had been reverse transcribed. The data were produced by immunoSEQ multiplex PCR, yet TCRdb's version contains in-frame clones alone and is incomplete. Of 250,000 to 350,000 clones in the sample, approximately 11% were seen once. Sequenced input: naive CD4+ T cells from blood. The source is a woman aged 25 to 39 in good health.

This chain connects TRBV14 to TRBJ2-7; D gene unclear. The CDR3 has 14 residues. The germline gives CDR1 SGHDN, CDR2 FVKESK. V lost 4 bases, J lost 2 bases, and 12 bases lay in between. Here the CDR3 DNA reads TGTGCCAGCAGCCGACAACTTGCTACCTACGAGCAGTACTTC. Its protein product is CASSRQLATYEQYF.

The rearrangement links TRBV4-1 to TRBJ2-7; TRBD1 aligns across 7 bases. Germline CDR1 reads MGHRA; CDR2 reads YSYEKL. V trimming: 4 bases; J trimming: 0 bases; junction bases outside the gene matches: 6. The CDR3 runs 15 residues. CDR3 bases: TGCGCCAGCAGCCGCGCGACAGGGAGCTCCTACGAGCAGTACTTC. Protein sequence: CASSRATGSSYEQYF.

This clone was counted between two and nine times. Other DNA sequences in the same sample also yield this CDR3. The chain uses TRBV30 and TRBJ2-3; perhaps TRBD2 as D (5 bases). Germline V lookup: CDR1 GTSNPN, CDR2 SVGIG (reference sequence). The CDR3 is made up of 13 amino acids. Trimming shortened V by 0 bases and J by 4 bases, and 8 bases separated the two germline ends. CDR3 amino acids: CAWSVRGSDTQYF. The CDR3 region has the DNA TGTGCCTGGAGTGTACGAGGGTCAGATACGCAGTATTTT.

The chain has TRBV7-2 and TRBJ1-1; the D is unclear. The CDR3 is 13 amino acids. Trimming removed 5 bases from V and 9 bases from J, with 16 bases in between. The V gene's germline CDR1 is SGHTA and CDR2 FQGNSA. The CDR3 bases are TGTGCCAGCAGCGCCGACGGGGAGCTACAAGCTTTCTTT. It codes for CASSADGELQAFF.

The chain carries TRBV19 and TRBJ2-5, with D perhaps TRBD1 (6 bases). V was shortened by 6 bases and J by 7 bases, with 15 bases between the two germline ends. CDR3 length equals 13 residues. Germline assignment: CDR1 LNHDA and CDR2 SQIVND (reference sequence). The CDR3 DNA reads TGTGCCAGTAGCGGACAGATTGATTGGACCCAGTACTTC. This gives the protein CASSGQIDWTQYF.

The genes are TRBV4-2 and TRBJ1-1, with 7 bases that match TRBD1. The ends lost 0 bases at V and 1 base at J; junction bases unmatched: 5. The CDR3 runs 16 residues. The germline V gene has CDR1 LGHNA and CDR2 YNFKEQ. CDR3 sequence: CASSQDKGQSNTEAFF. For the CDR3, the DNA is TGTGCCAGCAGCCAAGATAAGGGACAGTCGAACACTGAAGCTTTCTTT.

This clone came up a few times. CDR3 protein: CAWSVLMQYNEQFF. The CDR3 coding sequence is TGTGCCTGGAGTGTACTAATGCAATACAATGAGCAGTTCTTC. The chain carries TRBV30 and TRBJ2-1, with D unresolved. This CDR3 is built from 14 residues. CDR1 GTSNPN and CDR2 SVGIG come from the germline V gene (reference sequence). V was trimmed by 0 bases and J by 4 bases, leaving 10 bases between them.

The rearrangement uses TRBV28 and TRBJ2-1; TRBD2 matches 9 bases. Germline CDR1 is MDHEN and CDR2 is SYDVKM. The CDR3 length is 16 residues. The V and J ends lost 2 bases and 8 bases, in that order; junction bases with no gene match: 10. CDR3 DNA: TGTGCCAGCAGTTTAGTTGTGCTAGCGGGATTACATGAGCAGTTCTTC. Its translation is CASSLVVLAGLHEQFF. Full variable domain (rest looked up from reference TRBV28 and TRBJ2-1): DVKVTQSSRYLVKRTGEKVFLECVQDMDHENMFWYRQDPGLGLRLIYFSYDVKMKEKGDIPEGYSVSREKKERFSLILESASTNQTSMYLCASSLVVLAGLHEQFFGPGTRLTVL.

This chain uses TRBV28 with TRBJ1-5; no clear D. CDR1 and CDR2 from the germline V gene are MDHEN and SYDVKM. Trimming stripped 4 bases from V and 1 base from J, with 14 bases between. The CDR3 consists of 16 residues. This chain's CDR3 is CASSSVGVRSNQPQHF. In DNA form, the CDR3 reads TGTGCCAGCAGTTCAGTCGGGGTTCGGAGCAATCAGCCCCAGCATTTT.

This clone turned up a few times. The gene calls are TRBV28 and TRBJ2-3; 8 bases agree with TRBD1. This CDR3 contains 17 residues. From germline, CDR1 is MDHEN and CDR2 SYDVKM. The ends lost 5 bases at V and 4 bases at J; junction bases unmatched: 14. This chain's CDR3 is CASSDFQGALESDTQYF. The CDR3 nucleotides read TGTGCCAGCAGTGATTTCCAGGGGGCCCTTGAGTCAGATACGCAGTATTTT.

The rearrangement links TRBV5-1 to TRBJ2-1; 7 bases agree with TRBD2. V dropped 7 bases and J dropped 2; count of bases not matched to a gene: 9. CDR1 is SGHRS, CDR2 YFSETQ, per germline. The CDR3 is made up of 15 amino acids. CDR3 in DNA: TGCGCCAGCGGGAAGAGCGGGGTAGCCTACAATGAGCAGTTCTTC. Amino acids: CASGKSGVAYNEQFF.

This clone was counted between two and nine times. The V gene is TRBV25-1, the J gene TRBJ1-1; D gene uncertain. Germline V CDR1 and CDR2: MGHDK, SYGVNS. V lost 4 bases and J 1 base, leaving 13 bases between the germline ends. This CDR3 spans 15 amino acids. The CDR3 DNA sequence: TGTGCCAGCAGTGGCCCAGGTCTTTCGAACACTGAAGCTTTCTTT. Amino acids: CASSGPGLSNTEAFF.